This T cell receptor (beta chain) originates from a study of radiotherapy plus CTLA-4 blockade in lung cancer. Overall study findings and caveats: Per reports, early blood T cell clone dynamics, plus interferon-beta, forecast response most strongly.

Trimming removed 8 bases from V and 0 bases from J; junction bases left unmatched: 10. CDR1 is MNHNS, CDR2 SASEGT, per germline. CDR3 length: 16 amino acids. Points on this clone: Its target is not known.

The method was immunoSEQ multiplex PCR; TCRdb's version includes in-frame clones alone and lacks a portion of them. This repertoire shows tens of thousands of clones, 77% found once; its top ten account for approximately 2.5%. Each patient with chemo-refractory metastatic non-small-cell lung cancer was treated with focal radiation plus CTLA-4 blockade using ipilimumab. Here the sequenced sample was peripheral blood, taken from a patient treated with radiotherapy plus ipilimumab. The chain uses TRBV6-1 and TRBJ2-1, with TRBD2 matching 7 bases. The clonotype was recovered from a human donor with non-small cell lung cancer whose response to radiotherapy plus ipilimumab could not be evaluated. In nucleotides, the CDR3 is TGTGCCAGCGGTGGGAGGGACGGCGGCTCCTACAATGAGCAGTTCTTC. This translates into CASGGRDGGSYNEQFF.